This T cell receptor beta chain was identified during a study of T cell changes during pregnancy in multiple sclerosis. Sequencing was performed with immunoSEQ multiplex PCR; in TCRdb, only in-frame clones are kept and a portion is missing. Among 70,000 to 95,000 clones listed, about 93% were seen once. The CDR3 consists of 17 residues. V lost 1 base, J lost 10 bases, and 23 bases lay in between. The germline gives CDR1 MGHRA, CDR2 YSYEKL. The genes are TRBV4-1 and TRBJ2-1, with D possibly TRBD2 on 6 matching bases. This receptor was identified in a female donor with multiple sclerosis, enrolled in a pregnancy study. The sequences come from CD4+ T cells from peripheral blood mononuclear cells, collected in the second trimester of pregnancy. The CDR3 sequence: CASSQGLLAPLGLEQFF. The CDR3 nucleotides are TGCGCCAGCAGCCAAGGTTTACTAGCCCCACTGGGTTTGGAGCAGTTCTTC.